This T cell receptor (beta chain) was captured by sequencing in a study of vaccination effects on CD4 cells after COVID-19. Study-wide context: It was a median of 72 days after the second dose that post-vaccine samples were obtained.

Culturing for around 10 days preceded CD4+ T cell isolation. PCR-confirmed SARS-CoV-2 infection occurred in the person between March and December 2020. The cohort was immunized with two doses of either the BNT162b2 or mRNA-1273 vaccine. In the cultures, half the medium was exchanged for IL-2 medium on days 3 and 7. Concerning this clone itself: The target antigen is unknown.

Some clones are missing from TCRdb's copy, which holds only in-frame ones; the method was immunoSEQ multiplex PCR. The sample holds tens of thousands of clones, 76% seen once. This sequence originates from a human donor who had a prior SARS-CoV-2 infection. The sample was CD4+ T cells from PBMCs cultured without peptide, taken after COVID-19 vaccination.

CDR3 DNA sequence: TGTGCCAGCAACAACAGGGAGACAGATACGCAGTATTTT. This translates into CASNNRETDTQYF. The chain combines TRBV7-9 with TRBJ2-3; TRBD1 might be the D (6 bases). Trimming left V 7 bases short and J 3 bases short, with 11 bases between. CDR1 SEHNR and CDR2 FQNEAQ come from the germline V gene (reference sequence). The CDR3 loop spans 13 amino acids. Complete variable domain (other parts from reference TRBV7-9 and TRBJ2-3): DTGVSQNPRHKITKRGQNVTFRCDPISEHNRLYWYRQTLGQGPEFLTYFQNEAQLEKSRLLSDRFSAERPKGSFSTLEIQRTEQGDSAMYLCASNNRETDTQYFGPGTRLTVL.